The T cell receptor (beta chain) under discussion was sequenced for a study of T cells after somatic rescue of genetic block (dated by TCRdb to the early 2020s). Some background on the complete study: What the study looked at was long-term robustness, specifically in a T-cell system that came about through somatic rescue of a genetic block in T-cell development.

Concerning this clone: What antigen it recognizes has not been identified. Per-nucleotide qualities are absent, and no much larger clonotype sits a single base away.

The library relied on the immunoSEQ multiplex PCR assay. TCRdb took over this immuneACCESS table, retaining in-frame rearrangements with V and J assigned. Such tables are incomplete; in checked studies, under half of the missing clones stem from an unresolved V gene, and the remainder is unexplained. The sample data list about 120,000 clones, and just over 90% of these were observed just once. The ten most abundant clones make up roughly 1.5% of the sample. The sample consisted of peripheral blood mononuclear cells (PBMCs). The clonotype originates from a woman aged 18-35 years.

The CDR3 corresponds to CAIPPGTDYGYTF. At the DNA level, the sequence is TGTGCCATACCACCGGGGACAGACTATGGCTACACCTTC. This receptor chain uses TRBV6-6 and TRBJ1-2; the central 7 bases match TRBD1. From V the trimming removes 10 bases and from J it removes 3 bases, while the gene matches leave 8 bases of the junction unaccounted for. CDR1 and CDR2 are drawn from the germline V gene (reference sequence): MNHNY, SVGAGI. Measured from the cysteine to the phenylalanine, the CDR3 is 13 residues long. The only DNA kept is the CDR3, 39 bases in frame from the first base.